The rows below give T cell receptor beta chains drawn from one sample of a study of shared clonotypes between healthy human individuals. Assay used: immunoSEQ multiplex PCR; TCRdb lists only in-frame clones, some missing. The table has 2 million to 3 million clones, roughly nine tenths seen once. The sample comprised naive CD4+ T cells sorted from blood. The receptors were gathered from a young man in good health. Both conserved end residues are part of each CDR3. D genes are given only for firm matches.

d_call: TRBD2; j_call: TRBJ2-7; v_call: TRBV10-3; cdr3_aa: CAISEGPGLRYEQYF
d_call: TRBD2; j_call: TRBJ2-7; v_call: TRBV14; cdr3_aa: CASSQVGGSYEQYF
d_call: TRBD2; j_call: TRBJ2-2; v_call: TRBV30; cdr3_aa: CAWGGGGGRNTGELFF
d_call: NA; j_call: TRBJ1-1; v_call: TRBV30; cdr3_aa: CAWSVLVGGGTEAFF
d_call: NA; j_call: TRBJ2-7; v_call: TRBV5-1; cdr3_aa: CASSVTNLGNEQYF
d_call: NA; j_call: TRBJ1-2; v_call: TRBV19; cdr3_aa: CASTGGALVYTF
d_call: NA; j_call: TRBJ2-1; v_call: TRBV6-5; cdr3_aa: CASNGSPSYNEQFF
d_call: NA; j_call: TRBJ1-2; v_call: TRBV19; cdr3_aa: CASSKHGMGEDGYTF
d_call: NA; j_call: TRBJ1-5; v_call: TRBV27; cdr3_aa: CASSLKRLLEQLWDQPQHF
d_call: NA; j_call: TRBJ1-1; v_call: TRBV18; cdr3_aa: CASSPHGKGTEAFF
d_call: NA; j_call: TRBJ2-1; v_call: TRBV12-5; cdr3_aa: CASGLVAKEQFF
d_call: NA; j_call: TRBJ2-3; v_call: TRBV29-1; cdr3_aa: CSVSYGGRTDTQYF
d_call: NA; j_call: TRBJ2-7; v_call: TRBV5-5; cdr3_aa: CASSSWLALPGEQYF
d_call: NA; j_call: TRBJ1-2; v_call: TRBV5-4; cdr3_aa: CASSGDRGRGYTF
d_call: TRBD1; j_call: TRBJ2-2; v_call: TRBV15; cdr3_aa: CATSRRPGQGRTGELFF
d_call: NA; j_call: TRBJ1-1; v_call: TRBV7-9; cdr3_aa: CASSLGPQNTEAFF
d_call: TRBD2; j_call: TRBJ2-3; v_call: TRBV10-1; cdr3_aa: CASSELLAGATDTQYF
d_call: NA; j_call: TRBJ1-3; v_call: TRBV19; cdr3_aa: CASKHEGRNTIYF
d_call: NA; j_call: TRBJ1-5; v_call: TRBV6-5; cdr3_aa: CASSFEGGNQPQHF
d_call: NA; j_call: TRBJ2-1; v_call: TRBV10-3; cdr3_aa: CAISESDRVAYNEQFF
d_call: NA; j_call: TRBJ1-5; v_call: TRBV9; cdr3_aa: CASSVDSIGGTVDSNQPQHF
d_call: NA; j_call: TRBJ2-7; v_call: TRBV10-1; cdr3_aa: CASRMVSSYEQYF
d_call: TRBD2; j_call: TRBJ2-3; v_call: TRBV6-6; cdr3_aa: CASSVGTSGSTDTQYF
d_call: TRBD1; j_call: TRBJ1-5; v_call: TRBV19; cdr3_aa: CASSMGQNSNQPQHF
d_call: TRBD1; j_call: TRBJ1-1; v_call: TRBV5-1; cdr3_aa: CASSSGQGMYEAFF
d_call: NA; j_call: TRBJ2-2; v_call: TRBV7-9; cdr3_aa: CASSLDRLAGVTGELFF
d_call: NA; j_call: TRBJ2-5; v_call: TRBV7-5; cdr3_aa: CARSFFTGNTETQYF
d_call: TRBD1; j_call: TRBJ2-7; v_call: TRBV10-3; cdr3_aa: CAISETYPGQGGYEQYF
d_call: NA; j_call: TRBJ2-5; v_call: TRBV30; cdr3_aa: CAWSADRDRGRETQYF